The rows below give T cell receptor beta chains drawn from one sample of a study of T cell responses to AZD1222 COVID-19 vaccine. Repertoires were generated with immunoSEQ multiplex PCR, while TCRdb's copy carries only in-frame clones and drops some. The sample includes around 100,000 clones, 65% to 90% seen only once; the top ten take 5% to 6.5%. Sequencing used peripheral blood, obtained on day 0 of AZD1222 vaccination. These receptors all come from an adult in good health. Each CDR3 is given with its conserved first and last residue. Fields, in order: clone size, V gene, J gene, D gene, CDR3 protein, CDR3 DNA. The D gene is left open where the match is weak. The size field is filled for only some rows; it gives once, few, many or a size class.

clone size: once; V gene: TRBV5-4; J gene: TRBJ1-6; D gene: .; CDR3 protein: CASSLEGRSPLHF; CDR3 DNA: TGTGCCAGCAGCTTGGAGGGAAGGTCACCCCTCCACTTT
clone size: .; V gene: TRBV7-2; J gene: TRBJ1-6; D gene: .; CDR3 protein: CASSLDIQALHF; CDR3 DNA: TGTGCCAGCAGCTTAGACATTCAGGCCCTCCACTTT
clone size: .; V gene: TRBV4-1; J gene: TRBJ2-7; D gene: .; CDR3 protein: CASSQDWDEQYF; CDR3 DNA: TGCGCCAGCAGCCAAGATTGGGACGAGCAGTACTTC
clone size: .; V gene: TRBV2; J gene: TRBJ1-1; D gene: .; CDR3 protein: CASSDPLGGTEAFF; CDR3 DNA: TGTGCCAGCAGCGACCCATTAGGAGGCACTGAAGCTTTCTTT
clone size: .; V gene: TRBV27; J gene: TRBJ2-5; D gene: .; CDR3 protein: CASSPPSGETQYF; CDR3 DNA: TGTGCCAGCAGTCCACCCTCAGGAGAGACCCAGTACTTC
clone size: .; V gene: TRBV5-4; J gene: TRBJ1-1; D gene: .; CDR3 protein: CASSRGVHQNTEAFF; CDR3 DNA: TGTGCCAGCAGTAGGGGGGTACATCAGAACACTGAAGCTTTCTTT
clone size: .; V gene: TRBV19; J gene: TRBJ2-3; D gene: TRBD1; CDR3 protein: CASSMGQGTDTQYF; CDR3 DNA: TGTGCCAGTAGTATGGGACAGGGCACAGATACGCAGTATTTT
clone size: .; V gene: TRBV27; J gene: TRBJ2-3; D gene: TRBD2; CDR3 protein: CASSLYSGLDTQYF; CDR3 DNA: TGTGCCAGCAGTTTATATAGCGGGTTGGATACGCAGTATTTT
clone size: once; V gene: TRBV3-1/TRBV3-2; J gene: TRBJ1-6; D gene: .; CDR3 protein: CASSQEGGSRNSPLHF; CDR3 DNA: TGTGCCAGCAGCCAAGAGGGAGGTTCGCGTAATTCACCCCTCCACTTT
clone size: .; V gene: TRBV11-3; J gene: TRBJ2-1; D gene: TRBD2; CDR3 protein: CASSSDSGTYNEQFF; CDR3 DNA: TGTGCCAGCAGCTCGGATAGCGGGACCTACAATGAGCAGTTCTTC
clone size: .; V gene: TRBV10-3; J gene: TRBJ2-2; D gene: .; CDR3 protein: CAISDGGQNTGELFF; CDR3 DNA: TGTGCCATCAGTGACGGGGGACAAAACACCGGGGAGCTGTTTTTT
clone size: .; V gene: TRBV27; J gene: TRBJ1-5; D gene: .; CDR3 protein: CASRTLAGSNQPQHF; CDR3 DNA: TGTGCCAGCAGGACTTTGGCGGGGAGCAATCAGCCCCAGCATTTT
clone size: .; V gene: TRBV19; J gene: TRBJ2-7; D gene: .; CDR3 protein: CASSIGEGYEQYF; CDR3 DNA: TGTGCCAGTAGTATAGGGGAAGGGTACGAGCAGTACTTC
clone size: once; V gene: TRBV20-1; J gene: TRBJ1-2; D gene: .; CDR3 protein: CSASPGYTNYGYTF; CDR3 DNA: TGCAGTGCTAGTCCAGGGTATACTAACTATGGCTACACCTTC
clone size: .; V gene: TRBV30; J gene: TRBJ2-7; D gene: TRBD1; CDR3 protein: CAWSMTGYEQYF; CDR3 DNA: TGTGCCTGGAGCATGACAGGGTACGAGCAGTACTTC
clone size: .; V gene: TRBV19; J gene: TRBJ2-1; D gene: TRBD2; CDR3 protein: CASSISGRSNEQFF; CDR3 DNA: TGTGCCAGTAGTATCAGCGGGAGGAGCAATGAGCAGTTCTTC
clone size: .; V gene: TRBV9; J gene: TRBJ1-4; D gene: TRBD1; CDR3 protein: CASSGQGWSF; CDR3 DNA: TGTGCCAGCAGCGGACAGGGTTGGTCTTTT
clone size: .; V gene: TRBV10-2; J gene: TRBJ2-5; D gene: .; CDR3 protein: CASSEPQQGRTQYF; CDR3 DNA: TGCGCCAGCAGTGAGCCTCAACAGGGTAGGACCCAGTACTTC
clone size: once; V gene: TRBV15; J gene: TRBJ1-5; D gene: .; CDR3 protein: CATSPVRRQPQHF; CDR3 DNA: TGTGCCACCAGTCCTGTCCGTCGTCAGCCCCAGCATTTT
clone size: .; V gene: TRBV14; J gene: TRBJ1-4; D gene: .; CDR3 protein: CASSPANEKLFF; CDR3 DNA: TGTGCCAGCAGCCCGGCTAATGAAAAACTGTTTTTT
clone size: .; V gene: TRBV7-2; J gene: TRBJ1-5; D gene: .; CDR3 protein: CASSLAWQGPSNQPQHF; CDR3 DNA: TGTGCCAGCAGCTTAGCATGGCAGGGGCCCTCCAATCAGCCCCAGCATTTT
clone size: .; V gene: TRBV18; J gene: TRBJ2-3; D gene: TRBD1; CDR3 protein: CASSTRGQRTDTQYF; CDR3 DNA: TGTGCCAGCTCAACGAGGGGACAGAGAACAGATACGCAGTATTTT
clone size: .; V gene: TRBV2; J gene: TRBJ2-2; D gene: .; CDR3 protein: CASTPERGTGELFF; CDR3 DNA: TGTGCCAGCACCCCGGAAAGGGGGACCGGGGAGCTGTTTTTT
clone size: .; V gene: TRBV7-2; J gene: TRBJ2-1; D gene: .; CDR3 protein: CASSLGGGPGSEQFF; CDR3 DNA: TGTGCCAGCAGCTTAGGGGGGGGCCCGGGAAGTGAGCAGTTCTTC
clone size: .; V gene: TRBV4-2; J gene: TRBJ1-6; D gene: TRBD1; CDR3 protein: CASSQASGQGSPLHF; CDR3 DNA: TGTGCCAGCAGCCAAGCGTCCGGACAGGGTTCACCCCTCCACTTT
clone size: .; V gene: TRBV19; J gene: TRBJ1-2; D gene: .; CDR3 protein: CASSRAGAEANYGYTF; CDR3 DNA: TGTGCCAGTAGTAGGGCAGGGGCCGAAGCTAACTATGGCTACACCTTC
clone size: .; V gene: TRBV12-3/TRBV12-4; J gene: TRBJ2-7; D gene: .; CDR3 protein: CATSGGTGYEQYF; CDR3 DNA: TGTGCCACCAGCGGAGGTACTGGGTACGAGCAGTACTTC
clone size: .; V gene: TRBV3-1/TRBV3-2; J gene: TRBJ2-2; D gene: TRBD2; CDR3 protein: CASSPGGAGELFF; CDR3 DNA: TGTGCCAGCAGCCCCGGGGGGGCCGGGGAGCTGTTTTTT
clone size: .; V gene: TRBV2; J gene: TRBJ1-5; D gene: .; CDR3 protein: CASSGSATGQPQHF; CDR3 DNA: TGTGCCAGCAGTGGAAGCGCAACAGGTCAGCCCCAGCATTTT
clone size: .; V gene: TRBV7-6; J gene: TRBJ2-7; D gene: TRBD2; CDR3 protein: CASSPLAGGSYEQYF; CDR3 DNA: TGTGCCAGCAGCCCACTAGCGGGGGGATCCTACGAGCAGTACTTC
clone size: .; V gene: TRBV29-1; J gene: TRBJ2-2; D gene: .; CDR3 protein: CSVLGRTGELFF; CDR3 DNA: TGCAGCGTGTTGGGCAGAACCGGGGAGCTGTTTTTT
clone size: .; V gene: TRBV3-1/TRBV3-2; J gene: TRBJ1-1; D gene: TRBD1; CDR3 protein: CASSQANRGLAEAFF; CDR3 DNA: TGTGCCAGCAGCCAGGCAAACAGGGGGTTGGCTGAAGCTTTCTTT
clone size: .; V gene: TRBV3-1/TRBV3-2; J gene: TRBJ1-5; D gene: .; CDR3 protein: CASSQGVGDQPQHF; CDR3 DNA: TGTGCCAGCAGCCAAGGCGTCGGGGATCAGCCCCAGCATTTT
clone size: .; V gene: TRBV7-8; J gene: TRBJ1-4; D gene: .; CDR3 protein: CASSLRGLTNEKLFF; CDR3 DNA: TGTGCCAGCAGCTTACGGGGTCTAACTAATGAAAAACTGTTTTTT
clone size: .; V gene: TRBV7-6; J gene: TRBJ2-6; D gene: .; CDR3 protein: CASSLGSQRNSGANVLTF; CDR3 DNA: TGTGCCAGCAGCTTAGGGAGCCAAAGAAACTCTGGGGCCAACGTCCTGACTTTC
clone size: .; V gene: TRBV5-1; J gene: TRBJ1-2; D gene: .; CDR3 protein: CASSLEVPPYGYTF; CDR3 DNA: TGCGCCAGCAGCTTGGAGGTCCCTCCCTATGGCTACACCTTC
clone size: .; V gene: TRBV7-6; J gene: TRBJ1-1; D gene: .; CDR3 protein: CASIPEGGLNTEAFF; CDR3 DNA: TGTGCCAGCATACCGGAGGGGGGTCTGAACACTGAAGCTTTCTTT
clone size: once; V gene: TRBV7-3; J gene: TRBJ2-3; D gene: .; CDR3 protein: CASSLMGGTDTQYF; CDR3 DNA: TGTGCCAGCAGCTTAATGGGGGGCACAGATACGCAGTATTTT
clone size: .; V gene: TRBV3-1/TRBV3-2; J gene: TRBJ1-1; D gene: .; CDR3 protein: CASSQAGGNTEAFF; CDR3 DNA: TGTGCCAGCAGCCAAGCTGGAGGAAACACTGAAGCTTTCTTT
clone size: .; V gene: TRBV19; J gene: TRBJ1-1; D gene: .; CDR3 protein: CASIETGLGPEAFF; CDR3 DNA: TGTGCCAGTATCGAGACGGGCCTCGGCCCTGAAGCTTTCTTT
clone size: .; V gene: TRBV30; J gene: TRBJ1-2; D gene: .; CDR3 protein: CAWAGEDYGYTF; CDR3 DNA: TGTGCCTGGGCGGGGGAAGATTATGGCTACACCTTC
clone size: once; V gene: TRBV13; J gene: TRBJ2-7; D gene: TRBD2; CDR3 protein: CASRPERTSGSYEQYF; CDR3 DNA: TGTGCCAGCAGACCCGAAAGGACTAGCGGGAGTTATGAGCAGTACTTC
clone size: .; V gene: TRBV19; J gene: TRBJ2-2; D gene: .; CDR3 protein: CASRGTRGTGELFF; CDR3 DNA: TGTGCCAGTAGGGGCACCCGAGGGACCGGGGAGCTGTTTTTT
clone size: .; V gene: TRBV3-1/TRBV3-2; J gene: TRBJ1-1; D gene: .; CDR3 protein: CASSHLEEVTEAFF; CDR3 DNA: TGTGCCAGCAGCCATTTGGAGGAGGTAACTGAAGCTTTCTTT
clone size: .; V gene: TRBV13; J gene: TRBJ2-7; D gene: .; CDR3 protein: CASTGRGRYEQYF; CDR3 DNA: TGTGCCAGCACTGGCAGGGGGAGGTACGAGCAGTACTTC
clone size: .; V gene: TRBV5-4; J gene: TRBJ2-2; D gene: TRBD1; CDR3 protein: CASLTGPLTGELFF; CDR3 DNA: TGTGCCAGCCTGACAGGGCCTCTCACCGGGGAGCTGTTTTTT
clone size: few; V gene: TRBV19; J gene: TRBJ2-7; D gene: TRBD1; CDR3 protein: CASSIGRQGPGEQYF; CDR3 DNA: TGTGCCAGTAGCATCGGCCGACAGGGGCCTGGCGAGCAGTACTTC
clone size: .; V gene: TRBV5-1; J gene: TRBJ1-3; D gene: .; CDR3 protein: CASSLAAGSGNTIYF; CDR3 DNA: TGCGCCAGCAGCTTGGCCGCAGGGTCCGGAAACACCATATATTTT
clone size: few; V gene: TRBV5-1; J gene: TRBJ2-1; D gene: .; CDR3 protein: CASSLVGKEEQFF; CDR3 DNA: TGCGCCAGCAGCTTGGTTGGGAAAGAGGAGCAGTTCTTC
clone size: .; V gene: TRBV6-5; J gene: TRBJ1-2; D gene: .; CDR3 protein: CASKLVDSGRDGYTF; CDR3 DNA: TGTGCCAGCAAGTTGGTGGACAGTGGGAGGGATGGCTACACCTTC
clone size: .; V gene: TRBV3-1/TRBV3-2; J gene: TRBJ1-1; D gene: .; CDR3 protein: CASSHPRGRAEAFF; CDR3 DNA: TGTGCCAGCAGCCATCCCCGTGGGAGGGCTGAAGCTTTCTTT